Each of the 8 T cell receptor beta chains below was sequenced from the same sample in a study of post-analysis software for immune sequencing data. Study-level points and caveats: Five TRBV segments (TRBV5-6, TRBV5-1 and TRBV20-1 among them) occurred more frequently in patients than in controls.

These receptors have no identified antigens. Unique molecular identifiers were built into the TCR beta cDNA libraries. In TCRdb, the PCR reads were re-called with MiXCR into one record per CDR3 protein. This sample yields approximately 770,000 distinct CDR3 sequences, of which around 46% are seen a single time; roughly 5.2% belongs to the top ten. The sequencing sample was made of blood. Every receptor here comes from a girl between 5 and 17 years old with multiple sclerosis.

The chain recombines TRBV15 with TRBJ2-5; 7 nucleotides line up with TRBD1. The CDR3 runs 14 residues. V was pared by 5 bases and J by 4 bases, with 7 bases of the junction left unmatched. Germline V gene sequence: CDR1 LNHNV, CDR2 YYDKDF (reference sequence). The CDR3 region is CATSSTTGRETQYF. Here the CDR3 DNA reads TGTGCCACCAGCTCAACGACAGGGAGAGAGACCCAGTACTTC.

The rearrangement joins TRBV7-9 to TRBJ2-7; 9 nucleotides line up with TRBD1. V was pared by 3 bases and J by 5 bases, with 11 bases of the junction left unmatched. CDR1 and CDR2 (germline): SEHNR, FQNEAQ (reference sequence). CDR3 length equals 16 residues. CDR3: CASSLRTGVLFDEQYF. DNA for the CDR3: TGTGCCAGCAGCTTGCGGACAGGGGTTCTTTTTGACGAGCAGTACTTC.

The rearrangement joins TRBV2 to TRBJ2-5; D is uncertain. This CDR3 is built from 15 residues. The V gene's germline CDR1 is SNHLY and CDR2 FYNNEI. The ends were cut back, 3 bases at V and 1 base at J, with 12 bases in the middle. CDR3 coding DNA: TGTGCCAGCAGTGATCCGAAATCCCTCCAAGAGACCCAGTACTTC. It yields the protein CASSDPKSLQETQYF.

The table lists this clonotype with a few counts. The rearrangement links TRBV27 to TRBJ1-2; TRBD1 is a possible D gene (6 bases). The V gene lost 5 bases and the J gene lost 3 bases, with 13 bases spanning the gap. Germline-derived CDR1 and CDR2 are MNHEY and SMNVEV (reference sequence). The CDR3 is 14 residues long. CDR3 amino acids: CASSQDSNDYGYTF. The CDR3 nucleotides are TGTGCCAGCAGTCAGGACAGCAACGACTATGGCTACACCTTC.

The CDR3 sequence: CASSKRGAYNEQFF. In DNA, the CDR3 is TGTGCCAGCAGCAAGCGGGGGGCCTACAATGAGCAGTTCTTC. The chain uses TRBV12-3 or TRBV12-4 and TRBJ2-1; TRBD2 matches at 9 bases. The length of the CDR3 is 14 residues. V lost 6 bases, J lost 2 bases, and 2 bases stayed unmatched.

The CDR3 DNA reads as TGTGCCAGCAGCCCCACGGAGGGCCGCCAGTTCTTC. Its protein product is CASSPTEGRQFF. This chain links TRBV11-3 with TRBJ2-1; TRBD2 is a possible D gene (6 bases). The CDR3 is 12 residues long. From germline, CDR1 is SGHNT and CDR2 YENEEA. Trimming took off 5 bases at V and 13 bases at J, with 15 bases between the two ends.

The chain uses TRBV3-1 and TRBJ2-1; 10 nucleotides match TRBD2. The CDR3 totals 16 residues. J was trimmed by 9 bases and V by 0 bases; bases with no gene match: 8. Germline values: CDR1 LGHDT, CDR2 YNNKEL (reference sequence). This chain's CDR3 is CASSQDWASGGFEQFF. CDR3 nucleotide sequence: TGTGCCAGCAGCCAAGATTGGGCTAGCGGGGGATTTGAGCAGTTCTTC.

This chain joins TRBV20-1 and TRBJ1-1; D may be TRBD1 (5 bases). Germline assignment: CDR1 DFQATT and CDR2 SNEGSKA (reference sequence). The CDR3 is 13 amino acids. Trimming cost V 4 bases and J 3 bases, with 12 bases left between them. CDR3 nucleotides: TGCAGTGCTACCGGGACGGAGGACACTGAAGCTTTCTTT. This sequence encodes CSATGTEDTEAFF.